This record looks at one TCR beta chain sequence and its context. Positively selected for CCR7, the CD45RO-negative cells used as naive CD8 cells excluded terminally differentiated effector memory CD45RA+ cells. V lost 9 bases and J lost 5; bases outside the gene matches: 13. The germline gives CDR1 MGHDK, CDR2 SYGVNS. The CDR3 is 16 residues long. The data are from a study of shared clonotypes between healthy human individuals. Some clones are missing from TCRdb's copy, which holds only in-frame ones; the method was immunoSEQ multiplex PCR. The table includes more than 2 million clones, about 94% detected once.

The sequencing input was naive CD8+ T cells sorted from blood. This clonotype was obtained from a young man in good health. The chain has TRBV25-1 and TRBJ2-4; 10 bases are shared with TRBD2. CDR3 sequence (DNA): TGTGCCAGTCTAGCGGGGGCCCGATTCCCGGAAAACATTCAGTACTTC. Translating it yields CASLAGARFPENIQYF.